Shown below are 27 T cell receptor beta chains from a single sample sequenced in a study of CD8 T cells in ankylosing spondylitis (dated by TCRdb to the late 2010s). The library was produced with 5' RACE. Sequencing was performed on an Illumina HiSeq 2500. The raw public data were reprocessed by TCRdb itself: fastp quality trimming at Q25, MiXCR clonotype calling, in-frame beta chains only. Every entry covers one CDR3 protein and lists the most common genes and DNA from its rows. For this sample the table gives a few hundred thousand distinct CDR3 sequences, of which 8% were detected only once. The top ten clones comprise about 14% of the sample. What the research found in general, with its limitations: A TCR beta motif made up of several highly homologous amino acid variants appeared to be characteristic of blood from ankylosing spondylitis patients.

No antigen has been assigned to these receptors. The material sequenced was blood, either unsorted or a sorted T cell fraction (not recorded which). The receptors come from a male donor with ankylosing spondylitis.

This clonotype has a handful of counts. The genes are TRBV19 and TRBJ1-5; no definite D call. V was cut by 6 bases and J by 0 bases, with 15 bases left in between. The germline V gene has CDR1 LNHDA and CDR2 SQIVND (reference sequence). The CDR3 is made up of 16 amino acids. CDR3 nucleotide sequence: TGTGCCAGTAGCATCTGGATTGGTTATAGCAATCAGCCCCAGCATTTT. Protein product: CASSIWIGYSNQPQHF.

This clonotype was observed a few times. This chain connects TRBV20-1 to TRBJ2-1, with D perhaps TRBD1 (7 bases). Germline CDR1 and CDR2: DFQATT and SNEGSKA (reference sequence). The CDR3 is made up of 15 amino acids. Trimming pared 6 bases from V and 12 bases from J, leaving 27 bases between. Here the CDR3 reads CSAMNAGTVRLGQFF. The CDR3 bases are TGCAGTGCCATGAACGCCGGGACAGTCAGACTAGGGCAGTTCTTC.

The rearrangement joins TRBV4-1 to TRBJ2-3, with TRBD1 as a possible D gene (7 bases). Trimming pared 1 base from V and 2 bases from J, leaving 16 bases between. CDR1 and CDR2 from the germline V gene are MGHRA and YSYEKL. The length of the CDR3 is 17 residues. CDR3 residues: CASSQVGQGGYTDTQYF. Here the CDR3 DNA reads TGCGCCAGCAGCCAAGTTGGGCAGGGGGGATACACAGATACGCAGTATTTT.

This clonotype was seen only a few times. The chain recombines TRBV6-1 with TRBJ1-5; 8 bases are shared with TRBD1. This CDR3 region has 13 residues. CDR1 is MNHNS, CDR2 SASEGT, per germline. V shed 3 bases and J 9 bases; nucleotides not matched to a gene: 4. The CDR3 region is CASSETGATPQHF. The DNA for the CDR3 is TGTGCCAGCAGTGAGACAGGGGCAACGCCCCAGCATTTT.

This chain uses TRBV12-3 or TRBV12-4 with TRBJ2-2; D possibly corresponds to TRBD2 (5 bases). Trimming removed 7 bases from V and 4 bases from J, with 10 bases in between. This CDR3 contains 13 residues. Here the CDR3 reads CASNGVGTGELFF. In DNA form, the CDR3 reads TGTGCCAGCAACGGGGTTGGCACCGGGGAGCTGTTTTTT.

This clonotype was detected a few times. The rearrangement joins TRBV30 to TRBJ1-2; possibly TRBD1 for D (6 bases). There are 13 residues in the CDR3. Germline V CDR1 and CDR2: GTSNPN, SVGIG (reference sequence). Trimming cost V 2 bases and J 3 bases, with 10 bases left between them. CDR3 sequence reads: CAWSLEGDYGYTF. In DNA form, the CDR3 reads TGTGCCTGGAGTCTGGAGGGGGACTATGGCTACACCTTC.

This clonotype has more than one count but fewer than ten. This rearrangement joins TRBV5-4 to TRBJ2-3; D ambiguous. There are 13 residues in the CDR3. Trimming removed 6 bases at V and 4 bases at J, with 12 bases between. Germline CDR1 reads SGHNT; CDR2 reads YYREEE (reference sequence). CDR3 DNA sequence: TGTGCCAGCACGCGAAGATCAGCAGATACGCAGTATTTT. Translating gives CASTRRSADTQYF.

The chain links TRBV5-1 to TRBJ1-1, with a tentative D call TRBD1 (5 bases). V was clipped by 0 bases and J by 0 bases, with 9 bases between them. Germline CDR1 reads SGHRS; CDR2 reads YFSETQ. The CDR3 is 15 residues long. The chain's CDR3 is CASSLGGSVNTEAFF. In DNA form, the CDR3 reads TGCGCCAGCAGCTTGGGGGGGTCGGTGAACACTGAAGCTTTCTTT.

The V and J genes are TRBV28 and TRBJ1-1; 9 bases fit TRBD1. J was trimmed by 6 bases and V by 5 bases; bases with no gene match: 13. The CDR3 length is 16 residues. Per germline, CDR1 MDHEN and CDR2 SYDVKM. This CDR3 is CASSPWTGEGKAEAFF. In DNA form, the CDR3 reads TGTGCCAGCAGTCCTTGGACAGGGGAGGGTAAGGCTGAAGCTTTCTTT.

This clonotype has a count of ten or more. The gene calls are TRBV29-1 and TRBJ2-7; D gene ambiguous. There are 14 residues in the CDR3. Trimming cost V 4 bases and J 0 bases, with 13 bases left between them. CDR1 and CDR2 (germline): SQVTM, ANQGSEA. The CDR3 nucleotides are TGCAGCGTTGGCCCCCAAAAGAGCTCCTACGAGCAGTACTTC. This codes for CSVGPQKSSYEQYF.

This clonotype came up many times. This chain uses TRBV6-5 with TRBJ1-1, with 7 bases matching TRBD1. The V gene's germline CDR1 is MNHEY and CDR2 SVGAGI. This CDR3 region has 17 residues. The J segment lost 0 bases and the V segment lost 1 base, leaving 8 bases of the junction unmatched. CDR3 region: CASSYFGTAGMNTEAFF. The CDR3 DNA reads TGTGCCAGCAGTTACTTCGGGACAGCAGGGATGAACACTGAAGCTTTCTTT.

This clonotype was picked up many times. The chain has TRBV10-3 and TRBJ2-2; 8 nucleotides align to TRBD1. In germline, CDR1 is ENHRY, CDR2 SYGVKD. J lost 6 bases, V lost 3 bases, and 6 bases had no gene match. The CDR3 spans 15 residues. The CDR3: CAISESGGYAGELFF. The CDR3 coding sequence is TGTGCCATCAGTGAATCAGGGGGCTACGCCGGGGAGCTGTTTTTT.

The gene calls are TRBV7-9 and TRBJ1-1, with D hard to call. This CDR3 is 12 amino acids long. The germline CDR1 and CDR2 sequences are SEHNR and FQNEAQ (reference sequence). The V end lost 4 bases, the J end lost 4 bases, and 7 bases lay between the germline ends. CDR3 region: CASSSDVTEAFF. The CDR3 bases are TGTGCCAGCAGCTCTGATGTCACTGAAGCTTTCTTT.

The CDR3 DNA follows: TGCGCCAGCAGCTTGGCCTCAGAAGCAGATACGCAGTATTTT. Protein product: CASSLASEADTQYF. This chain connects TRBV5-1 to TRBJ2-3; no clear D gene. This CDR3 has 14 amino acids. V was cut by 0 bases and J by 4 bases, with 9 bases left in between. Germline V CDR1 and CDR2: SGHRS, YFSETQ.

This clonotype was recorded at least ten times. This rearrangement joins TRBV5-1 to TRBJ2-5; 11 bases map to TRBD2. CDR1 is SGHRS and CDR2 is YFSETQ in the germline V gene. Unmatched junction bases numbered 2, after V lost 0 bases and J lost 4 bases. CDR3 length: 15 amino acids. The CDR3 DNA sequence: TGCGCCAGCAGCTTGGTCCTAGCGGGAGGAGAGACCCAGTACTTC. It codes for CASSLVLAGGETQYF.

This clonotype was observed a few times. The chain couples TRBV15 to TRBJ1-2; the D is unclear. Germline V CDR1 and CDR2: LNHNV, YYDKDF (reference sequence). The length of the CDR3 is 13 residues. V was trimmed by 6 bases and J by 1 base, leaving 9 bases between them. CDR3 DNA: TGTGCCACCAGTCCAGGCCTTAACTATGGCTACACCTTC. Amino acid sequence: CATSPGLNYGYTF.

The V gene is TRBV5-1, the J gene TRBJ2-3; TRBD1 is a possible D gene (6 bases). The V end was cut by 0 bases, the J end by 4 bases, with 9 bases between. This CDR3 comprises 14 residues. Germline-derived CDR1 and CDR2 are SGHRS and YFSETQ. CDR3 in amino acids: CASSLVRGADTQYF. The CDR3 nucleotides are TGCGCCAGCAGCTTGGTCAGGGGCGCAGATACGCAGTATTTT.

This clonotype was seen more than once but under ten times. The chain joins TRBV3-1 to TRBJ1-2; maybe TRBD1 (6 bases). Germline CDR1 LGHDT, CDR2 YNNKEL (reference sequence). Trimming removed 4 bases from V and 7 bases from J, with 16 bases in between. The CDR3 runs 14 residues. The CDR3 DNA sequence: TGTGCCAGCAGCCCCGATCGGGGGGCCTCTGGCTACACCTTC. Translating gives CASSPDRGASGYTF. Using reference TRBV3-1 and TRBJ1-2 for the parts outside the CDR3, the full variable domain is DTAVSQTPKYLVTQMGNDKSIKCEQNLGHDTMYWYKQDSKKFLKIMFSYNNKELIINETVPNRFSPKSPDKAHLNLHINSLELGDSAVYFCASSPDRGASGYTFGSGTRLTVV.

The rearrangement uses TRBV29-1 and TRBJ2-7, with D possibly called TRBD1 or TRBD2 (5 bases each). The CDR3 length is 14 residues. CDR1 is SQVTM and CDR2 is ANQGSEA in the germline V gene. Between the trimmed V and J ends, which lost 7 bases and 0 bases, there was a span of 16 bases. The CDR3 loop is CSGAGTRNSYEQYF. Here the CDR3 DNA reads TGCAGCGGGGCCGGGACGCGGAACTCCTACGAGCAGTACTTC.

V and J are TRBV20-1 and TRBJ2-1, with TRBD2 matching 7 bases. CDR3 length: 13 residues. Per germline, CDR1 DFQATT and CDR2 SNEGSKA (reference sequence). V lost 5 bases, J lost 3 bases, and 4 bases stayed unmatched. CDR3 nucleotides: TGCAGTGCTGCGGGGGAGTACTACAATGAGCAGTTCTTC. It yields the protein CSAAGEYYNEQFF.

This clonotype showed up just a few times. The chain uses TRBV10-3 and TRBJ2-3, with D unresolved. This CDR3 spans 13 amino acids. Trimming stripped 6 bases from V and 0 bases from J, with 7 bases between. Germline lookup yields CDR1 ENHRY and CDR2 SYGVKD. CDR3 in amino acids: CAISDPSTDTQYF. Here the CDR3 DNA reads TGTGCCATCAGCGACCCAAGCACAGATACGCAGTATTTT.

The table lists this clonotype with a few counts. The gene calls are TRBV28 and TRBJ2-4; D is possibly TRBD1 (5 bases). The CDR3 length is 10 residues. The germline V gene encodes CDR1 MDHEN and CDR2 SYDVKM. The V gene lost 8 bases and the J gene lost 13 bases, with 12 bases spanning the gap. CDR3 amino acids: CASSGTGQYF. The CDR3 coding sequence is TGTGCCAGCTCCGGAACAGGACAGTACTTC.

This sequence joins TRBV7-2 and TRBJ2-7, with D tentatively TRBD2 (6 bases). Between the trimmed V and J ends, which lost 5 bases and 0 bases, there was a span of 14 bases. The germline gives CDR1 SGHTA, CDR2 FQGNSA. The CDR3 totals 15 residues. DNA of the CDR3: TGTGCCAGCAGCCTTAGCGGACAAGTCTCCTACGAGCAGTACTTC. It is translated as CASSLSGQVSYEQYF.

This clonotype has a handful of counts. V and J are TRBV5-6 and TRBJ1-5, with 7 bases matching TRBD1. The CDR3 covers 15 residues. J gave up 5 bases and V 5 bases, and 10 bases lay outside the gene matches. CDR1 is SGHDT, CDR2 YYEEEE, per germline. The CDR3 loop reads CASSRIRGADQPQHF. The CDR3 DNA follows: TGTGCCAGCAGTCGAATCAGGGGGGCGGATCAGCCCCAGCATTTT.

This clonotype was seen ten or more times. This rearrangement joins TRBV4-1 to TRBJ2-3; D might be TRBD1 (6 bases). The CDR3 loop spans 16 amino acids. Trimming took off 5 bases at V and 3 bases at J, with 18 bases between the two ends. Germline CDR1 is MGHRA and CDR2 is YSYEKL. The CDR3 region is CASSLGSQGPTDTQYF. In DNA, the CDR3 is TGCGCCAGCAGCTTAGGGAGTCAGGGGCCGACAGATACGCAGTATTTT.

The sample holds a few counts of this clonotype. The CDR3 spells CATSPLPDSYEQYF. CDR3 sequence (DNA): TGTGCCACCAGCCCCCTCCCGGACTCCTACGAGCAGTACTTC. The rearrangement joins TRBV15 to TRBJ2-7; D call uncertain. CDR1 LNHNV and CDR2 YYDKDF come from the germline V gene (reference sequence). The CDR3 extends over 14 amino acids. V was cut by 5 bases and J by 0 bases, with 11 bases left in between.

This clonotype turned up a few times. The chain joins TRBV20-1 to TRBJ2-1; D is perhaps TRBD2 (6 bases). V was pared by 5 bases and J by 7 bases, with 12 bases between. Germline assignment: CDR1 DFQATT and CDR2 SNEGSKA (reference sequence). This CDR3 contains 12 residues. DNA of the CDR3: TGCAGTGCTTCATTGACTAGGAATGAGCAGTTCTTC. Its translation is CSASLTRNEQFF.